This passage covers 15 T cell receptor beta chains from one sample sequenced in a study of cytomegalovirus exposure and HLA in healthy donors. The method was immunoSEQ multiplex PCR; TCRdb's version includes in-frame clones alone and lacks a portion of them. This sample carries roughly 330,000 clones, approximately 90% of them seen once, and the ten largest clones take roughly 1.1%. Sequencing used PBMCs. These receptors were obtained from a woman in her twenties or thirties in good health and CMV-seropositive.

V and J are TRBV6-1 and TRBJ1-2; D not certain. Germline CDR1 and CDR2: MNHNS and SASEGT. V shed 2 bases and J shed 7 bases, with 8 bases lying between them. The CDR3 runs to 12 residues. The CDR3 is CASSESVAGYTF. The CDR3 DNA reads as TGTGCCAGCAGTGAAAGTGTCGCTGGCTACACCTTC.

This clone has more than one count but fewer than ten. The V call is TRBV4-3, the J call TRBJ2-5, with 8 bases matching TRBD1. V shed 3 bases and J 5 bases; nucleotides not matched to a gene: 5. In germline, CDR1 is LGHNA, CDR2 YSLEER. This CDR3 contains 14 residues. This chain's CDR3 is CASSQGTGGETQYF. The CDR3, as DNA: TGCGCCAGCAGCCAGGGGACAGGAGGGGAGACCCAGTACTTC.

V is TRBV2 and J is TRBJ1-4; D is possibly TRBD1 (6 bases). The germline V gene has CDR1 SNHLY and CDR2 FYNNEI. Trimming left V 5 bases short and J 0 bases short, with 10 bases between. The CDR3 is made up of 15 amino acids. CDR3 bases: TGTGCCAGCAGTCTTCGGACAGCAACTAATGAAAAACTGTTTTTT. Translated, it gives CASSLRTATNEKLFF.

The rearrangement links TRBV5-1 to TRBJ2-1; 9 bases line up with TRBD2. V lost 0 bases and J lost 8; bases outside the gene matches: 6. This CDR3 is 15 amino acids long. Germline CDR1 SGHRS, CDR2 YFSETQ. CDR3 coding DNA: TGCGCCAGCAGCTTGGTCTCTAGCGGGGCTGATGAGCAGTTCTTC. This sequence encodes CASSLVSSGADEQFF.

The chain employs TRBV18 and TRBJ1-3, with D unresolved. CDR1 and CDR2 (germline): KGHSH, LQKENI. V shed 0 bases and J shed 0 bases, with 9 bases lying between them. The CDR3 contains 16 residues. Here the CDR3 DNA reads TGTGCCAGCTCACCACCCCGACGGAACTCTGGAAACACCATATATTTT. Translation: CASSPPRRNSGNTIYF. The full variable domain, in which reference TRBV18 and TRBJ1-3 provide the parts outside the CDR3, is NAGVMQNPRHLVRRRGQEARLRCSPMKGHSHVYWYRQLPEEGLKFMVYLQKENIIDESGMPKERFSAEFPKEGPSILRIQQVVRGDSAAYFCASSPPRRNSGNTIYFGEGSWLTVV.

The chain joins TRBV29-1 to TRBJ2-3; unclear D gene. There are 12 residues in the CDR3. The germline gives CDR1 SQVTM, CDR2 ANQGSEA. V lost 1 base, J lost 1 base, and 3 bases lay in between. The CDR3 reads CSVEAGTDTQYF. CDR3 bases: TGCAGCGTTGAAGCAGGCACAGATACGCAGTATTTT.

The V call is TRBV5-1, the J call TRBJ2-3, with TRBD1 identical over 7 bases. V was clipped by 5 bases and J by 2 bases; unmatched bases: 5. This CDR3 has 14 amino acids. In germline, CDR1 is SGHRS, CDR2 YFSETQ. The CDR3 DNA reads TGCGCCAGCAGACCCGACAGGGTCACAGATACGCAGTATTTT. Its translation: CASRPDRVTDTQYF.

This sequence joins TRBV6-5 and TRBJ2-6; D uncertain. The length of the CDR3 is 15 residues. Germline CDR1 is MNHEY and CDR2 is SVGAGI. Trimming took 7 bases from V and 0 from J, leaving 10 bases between them. This CDR3 reads CASISTLSGANVLTF. In nucleotides, the CDR3 is TGTGCCAGCATCTCCACTCTCTCTGGGGCCAACGTCCTGACTTTC.

The chain recombines TRBV25-1 with TRBJ1-1; no reliable D call. There are 12 residues in the CDR3. CDR1 and CDR2 (germline): MGHDK, SYGVNS. The V gene lost 5 bases and the J gene lost 2 bases, with 6 bases spanning the gap. The CDR3 spells CASSLGNTEAFF. CDR3 nucleotide sequence: TGTGCCAGCAGTCTGGGAAACACTGAAGCTTTCTTT.

The rearrangement links TRBV28 to TRBJ1-4, with D possibly matching TRBD1 (5 bases). Germline V gene sequence: CDR1 MDHEN, CDR2 SYDVKM. The length of the CDR3 is 18 residues. V gave up 5 bases and J gave up 0 bases, with 19 bases separating them. CDR3 region: CASSIRDGRSTTNEKLFF. For the CDR3, the DNA is TGTGCCAGCAGTATCCGGGACGGCAGGAGTACAACTAATGAAAAACTGTTTTTT.

V usage is TRBV10-1 and J usage is TRBJ2-1; D call uncertain. The CDR3 extends over 17 amino acids. V lost 0 bases and J lost 4, with 16 bases in between. Germline-derived CDR1 and CDR2 are WNHNN and SYGVQD (reference sequence). The CDR3 region is CASSESASVRPYNEQFF. CDR3 nucleotide sequence: TGCGCCAGCAGTGAGTCCGCCTCGGTGAGACCTTACAATGAGCAGTTCTTC.

The CDR3 loop reads CASRKQGNNEQFF. CDR3 bases: TGTGCCAGCAGAAAACAGGGGAACAATGAGCAGTTCTTC. The chain recombines TRBV28 with TRBJ2-1, with TRBD1 identical over 7 bases. Germline trimming cut 6 bases from V and 5 bases from J; bases unmatched to any gene: 4. The CDR3 covers 13 residues. Germline V gene sequence: CDR1 MDHEN, CDR2 SYDVKM. Full variable domain (missing parts from reference TRBV28 and TRBJ2-1): DVKVTQSSRYLVKRTGEKVFLECVQDMDHENMFWYRQDPGLGLRLIYFSYDVKMKEKGDIPEGYSVSREKKERFSLILESASTNQTSMYLCASRKQGNNEQFFGPGTRLTVL.

V gene TRBV6-5 combines with J gene TRBJ2-1; D might be TRBD2 (5 bases). Germline CDR1 MNHEY, CDR2 SVGAGI. V gave up 6 bases and J gave up 16 bases, with 22 bases separating them. The CDR3 spans 13 residues. The CDR3 DNA reads as TGTGCCAGCAGAAACTCCCTAGTAGCGATTATCTTCTTC. This translates into CASRNSLVAIIFF.

This clone has just a few counts. The chain recombines TRBV5-1 with TRBJ2-7, with TRBD2 matching over 10 bases. The CDR3 runs to 19 residues. The junction had 17 bases not matched to a gene; V was cut back by 2 bases and J by 3 bases. Germline assignment: CDR1 SGHRS and CDR2 YFSETQ. CDR3 sequence: CASSFRSREAASGSYEQYF. For the CDR3, the DNA is TGCGCCAGCAGCTTCAGGAGCAGGGAGGCAGCTAGCGGGAGCTACGAGCAGTACTTC.

This chain uses TRBV5-6 with TRBJ2-7; no clear D. The CDR3 sequence is 12 residues long. The V and J ends lost 1 base and 4 bases respectively, with 6 bases between them. Germline assignment: CDR1 SGHDT and CDR2 YYEEEE. Written as DNA, the CDR3 is TGTGCCAGCAGCTTGTCGGAATACGAGCAGTACTTC. This codes for CASSLSEYEQYF. Full variable domain (outside the CDR3, taken from reference TRBV5-6 and TRBJ2-7): DAGVTQSPTHLIKTRGQQVTLRCSPKSGHDTVSWYQQALGQGPQFIFQYYEEEERQRGNFPDRFSGHQFPNYSSELNVNALLLGDSALYLCASSLSEYEQYFGPGTRLTVT.